Listed here is a single T cell receptor beta chain. Profiling relied on immunoSEQ multiplex PCR, and the TCRdb table lists in-frame clones only, not all of them. The sample has 290,000 or so clones, around 87% seen once. These data originate in a study of blood T cell repertoires in COVID-19. In the study overall: The United States, Italy and Spain supplied acute and convalescent COVID-19 samples.

The study recruited people aged 18 to 89 years across some 23 US areas. CDR3 length: 15 residues. From germline, CDR1 is SGHTA and CDR2 FQGNSA. Trimming took 6 bases from V and 2 from J; bases not matched to a gene: 4. The specimen sequenced was PBMCs or T cells enriched from blood (not recorded which). This TCR derives from a woman between 18 and 30 years old with acute COVID-19. V gene TRBV7-2 combines with J gene TRBJ2-1, with 10 positions matching TRBD2. Here the CDR3 DNA reads TGTGCCAGCAGTCTAACTAGCGGGGCCTACAATGAGCAGTTCTTC. Its translation is CASSLTSGAYNEQFF.